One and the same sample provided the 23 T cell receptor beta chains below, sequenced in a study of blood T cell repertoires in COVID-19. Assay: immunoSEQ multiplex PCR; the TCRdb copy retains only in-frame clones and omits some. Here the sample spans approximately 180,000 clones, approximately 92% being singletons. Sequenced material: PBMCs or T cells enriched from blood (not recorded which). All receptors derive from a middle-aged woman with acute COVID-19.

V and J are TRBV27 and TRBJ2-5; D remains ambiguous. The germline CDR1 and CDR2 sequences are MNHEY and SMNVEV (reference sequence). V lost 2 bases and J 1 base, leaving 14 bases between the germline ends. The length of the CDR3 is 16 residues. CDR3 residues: CASSLVPSDPQETQYF. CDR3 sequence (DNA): TGTGCCAGCAGTTTAGTCCCCAGTGATCCCCAAGAGACCCAGTACTTC.

The CDR3 here is CASSIQGARSPLHF. The CDR3 coding sequence is TGTGCCAGTAGTATACAGGGGGCGAGGTCACCCCTCCACTTT. V usage is TRBV19 and J usage is TRBJ1-6; 8 nucleotides match TRBD1. The CDR3 extends over 14 amino acids. V trimming: 2 bases; J trimming: 10 bases; junction bases outside the gene matches: 4. CDR1 and CDR2 (germline): LNHDA, SQIVND (reference sequence).

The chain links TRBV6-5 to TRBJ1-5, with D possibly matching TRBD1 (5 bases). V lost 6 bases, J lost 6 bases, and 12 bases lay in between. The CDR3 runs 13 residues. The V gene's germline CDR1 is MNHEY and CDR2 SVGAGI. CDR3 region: CASSVQESQPQHF. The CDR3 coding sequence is TGTGCCAGCAGCGTACAGGAGAGTCAGCCCCAGCATTTT.

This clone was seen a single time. CDR3 DNA sequence: TGTGCCAGCAGTGGCCCTAGGGTAGCGGGGACCTACGAGCAGTACTTC. Its protein is CASSGPRVAGTYEQYF. V is TRBV11-2 and J is TRBJ2-7, with 8 bases that match TRBD2. CDR3 size: 16 residues. Losses at the gene ends were 6 bases for V and 2 bases for J; bases not matched to a gene: 12. Germline CDR1 and CDR2: SGHAT and FQNNGV.

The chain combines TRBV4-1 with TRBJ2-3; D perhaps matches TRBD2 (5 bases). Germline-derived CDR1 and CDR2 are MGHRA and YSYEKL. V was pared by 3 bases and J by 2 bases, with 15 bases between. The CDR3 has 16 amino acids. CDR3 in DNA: TGCGCCAGCAGCCACGGACTCGGAAAGCTCACAGATACGCAGTATTTT. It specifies CASSHGLGKLTDTQYF.

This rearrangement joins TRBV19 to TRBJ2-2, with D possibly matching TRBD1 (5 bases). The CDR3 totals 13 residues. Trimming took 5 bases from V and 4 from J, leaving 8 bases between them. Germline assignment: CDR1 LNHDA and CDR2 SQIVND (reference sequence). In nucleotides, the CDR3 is TGTGCCAGTAGTCAGGGATTCACCGGGGAGCTGTTTTTT. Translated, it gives CASSQGFTGELFF. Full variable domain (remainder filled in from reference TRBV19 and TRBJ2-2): DGGITQSPKYLFRKEGQNVTLSCEQNLNHDAMYWYRQDPGQGLRLIYYSQIVNDFQKGDIAEGYSVSREKKESFPLTVTSAQKNPTAFYLCASSQGFTGELFFGEGSRLTVL.

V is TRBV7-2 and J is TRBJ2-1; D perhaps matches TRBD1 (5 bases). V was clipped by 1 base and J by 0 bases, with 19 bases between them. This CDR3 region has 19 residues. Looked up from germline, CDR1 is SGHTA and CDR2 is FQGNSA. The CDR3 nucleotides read TGTGCCAGCAGCTTAGTCTTCTCCAGGGTTGACAGCTCCTACAATGAGCAGTTCTTC. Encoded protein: CASSLVFSRVDSSYNEQFF.

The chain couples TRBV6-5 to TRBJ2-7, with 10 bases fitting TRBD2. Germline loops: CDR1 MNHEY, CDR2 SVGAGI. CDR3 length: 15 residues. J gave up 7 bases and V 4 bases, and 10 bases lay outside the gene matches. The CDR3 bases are TGTGCCAGCAGTTCCCGAGCGGGAGGGCCGGGGGAGCAGTACTTC. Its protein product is CASSSRAGGPGEQYF.

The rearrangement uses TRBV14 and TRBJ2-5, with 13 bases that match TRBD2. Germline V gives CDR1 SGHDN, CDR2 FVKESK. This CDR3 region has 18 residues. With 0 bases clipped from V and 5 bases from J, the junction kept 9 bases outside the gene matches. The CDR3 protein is CASSQDIRLAGGRETQYF. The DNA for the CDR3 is TGTGCCAGCAGCCAAGATATTCGACTAGCGGGAGGAAGGGAGACCCAGTACTTC.

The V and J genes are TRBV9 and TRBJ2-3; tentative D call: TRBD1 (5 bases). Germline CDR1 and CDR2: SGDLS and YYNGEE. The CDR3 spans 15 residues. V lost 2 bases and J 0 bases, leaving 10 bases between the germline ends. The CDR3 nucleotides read TGTGCCAGCAGCGTTAAGGGGCATAGCACAGATACGCAGTATTTT. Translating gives CASSVKGHSTDTQYF.

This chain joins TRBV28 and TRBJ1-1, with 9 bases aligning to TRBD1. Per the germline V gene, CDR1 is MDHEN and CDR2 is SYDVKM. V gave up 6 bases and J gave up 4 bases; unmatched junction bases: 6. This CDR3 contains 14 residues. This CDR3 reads CASRDRGSSTEAFF. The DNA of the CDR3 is TGTGCCAGCAGAGACAGGGGGAGTAGCACTGAAGCTTTCTTT.

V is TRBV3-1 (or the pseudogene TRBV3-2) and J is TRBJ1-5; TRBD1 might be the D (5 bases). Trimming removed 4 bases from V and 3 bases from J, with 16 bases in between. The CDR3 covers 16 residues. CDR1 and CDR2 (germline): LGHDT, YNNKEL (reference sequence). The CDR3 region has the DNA TGTGCCAGCAGCCTCCACTCGGGGGGGATCAATCAGCCCCAGCATTTT. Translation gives CASSLHSGGINQPQHF.

CDR3 residues: CASSPRNNEQFF. The CDR3 DNA reads as TGTGCCAGTAGTCCCAGAAACAATGAGCAGTTCTTC. This chain uses TRBV19 with TRBJ2-1; D is unclear. This CDR3 comprises 12 residues. The germline V gene encodes CDR1 LNHDA and CDR2 SQIVND (reference sequence). V shed 5 bases and J shed 5 bases, with 7 bases lying between them.

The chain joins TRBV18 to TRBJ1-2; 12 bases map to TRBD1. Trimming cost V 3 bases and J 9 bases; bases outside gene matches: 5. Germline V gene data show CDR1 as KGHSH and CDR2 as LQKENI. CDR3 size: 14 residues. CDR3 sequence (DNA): TGTGCCAGCTCACCGCCCGGGACAGGGGGCCGCTACACCTTC. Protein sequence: CASSPPGTGGRYTF.

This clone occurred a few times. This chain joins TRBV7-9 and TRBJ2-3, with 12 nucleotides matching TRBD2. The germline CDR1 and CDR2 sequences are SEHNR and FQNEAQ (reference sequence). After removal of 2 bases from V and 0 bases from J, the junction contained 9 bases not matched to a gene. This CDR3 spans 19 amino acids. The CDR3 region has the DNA TGTGCCAGCAGCTTAACCCGGACTAGCGGGATCGGAAGCACAGATACGCAGTATTTT. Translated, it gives CASSLTRTSGIGSTDTQYF.

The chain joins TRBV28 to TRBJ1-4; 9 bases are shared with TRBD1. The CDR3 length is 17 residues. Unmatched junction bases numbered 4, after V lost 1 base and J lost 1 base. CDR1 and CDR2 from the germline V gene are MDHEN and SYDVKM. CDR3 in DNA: TGTGCCAGCAGTTTATACCCGGGACAGGGAACTAATGAAAAACTGTTTTTT. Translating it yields CASSLYPGQGTNEKLFF.

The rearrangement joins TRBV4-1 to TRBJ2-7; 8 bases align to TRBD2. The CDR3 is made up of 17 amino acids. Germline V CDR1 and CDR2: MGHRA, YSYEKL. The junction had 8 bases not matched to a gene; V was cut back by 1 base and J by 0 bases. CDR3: CASSQVRFSGDSYEQYF. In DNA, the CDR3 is TGCGCCAGCAGCCAAGTTAGGTTTAGCGGGGACTCCTACGAGCAGTACTTC.

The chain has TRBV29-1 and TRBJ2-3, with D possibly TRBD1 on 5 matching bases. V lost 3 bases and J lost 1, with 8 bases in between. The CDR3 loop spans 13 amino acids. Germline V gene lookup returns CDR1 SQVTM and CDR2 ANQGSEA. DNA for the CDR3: TGCAGCGTTGATCAGGGCCGCACAGATACGCAGTATTTT. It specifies CSVDQGRTDTQYF.

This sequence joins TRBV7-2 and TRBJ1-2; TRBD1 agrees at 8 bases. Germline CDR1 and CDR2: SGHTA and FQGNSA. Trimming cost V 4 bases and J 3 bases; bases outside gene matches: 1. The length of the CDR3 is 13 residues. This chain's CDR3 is CASSWGQDYGYTF. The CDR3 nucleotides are TGTGCCAGCAGCTGGGGACAGGACTATGGCTACACCTTC.

CDR3 in amino acids: CASSQDRQRPTGEQYF. CDR3 DNA: TGCGCCAGCAGCCAAGATCGGCAGCGGCCCACGGGGGAGCAGTACTTC. J is TRBJ2-7 and V is TRBV4-3; D may be TRBD2 (5 bases). V was clipped by 0 bases and J by 7 bases, with 19 bases between them. This CDR3 comprises 16 residues. Germline V CDR1 and CDR2: LGHNA, YSLEER.

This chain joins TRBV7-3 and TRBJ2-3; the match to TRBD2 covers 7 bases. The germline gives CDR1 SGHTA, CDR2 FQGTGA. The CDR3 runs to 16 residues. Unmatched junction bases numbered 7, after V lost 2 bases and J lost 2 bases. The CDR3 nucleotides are TGTGCCAGCAGCTTACAGGGAGGGGCCTACACAGATACGCAGTATTTT. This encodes CASSLQGGAYTDTQYF.

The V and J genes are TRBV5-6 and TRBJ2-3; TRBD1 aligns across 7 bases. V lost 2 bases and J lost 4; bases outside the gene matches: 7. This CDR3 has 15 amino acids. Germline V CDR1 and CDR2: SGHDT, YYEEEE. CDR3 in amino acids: CASSFPTGMADTQYF. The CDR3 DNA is TGTGCCAGCAGCTTCCCGACAGGGATGGCAGATACGCAGTATTTT.

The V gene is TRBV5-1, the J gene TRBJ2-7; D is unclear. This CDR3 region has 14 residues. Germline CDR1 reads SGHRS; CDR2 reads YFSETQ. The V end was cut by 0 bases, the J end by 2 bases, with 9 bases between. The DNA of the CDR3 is TGCGCCAGCAGCTTGGTGGGCAGCACCTACGAGCAGTACTTC. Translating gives CASSLVGSTYEQYF.